One sample yielded the 24 T cell receptor beta chains listed below, sequenced in a study of post-analysis software for immune sequencing data. Their antigen targets remain unknown. TCR beta cDNA libraries had unique molecular identifiers. TCRdb analysed the PCR reads with MiXCR anew, one entry per CDR3 protein. The top ten clones hold approximately 4.5% of a sample with 750,000 to 950,000 distinct CDR3 sequences, roughly 58% of them seen once. Findings and caveats of the study: The study found TRBV5-6, TRBV5-1 and TRBV20-1 among a few TRBV segments more frequent in patients than controls.

Material for sequencing was blood. The receptors come from a girl aged 5 to 17 with multiple sclerosis.

The chain combines TRBV20-1 with TRBJ1-1, with a weak D call TRBD1 (6 bases). The CDR3 is made up of 13 amino acids. CDR1 and CDR2 (germline): DFQATT, SNEGSKA (reference sequence). V was pared by 7 bases and J by 4 bases, with 16 bases between. CDR3 DNA sequence: TGCAGTGTCACACAGGGCTTGGGCACTGAAGCTTTCTTT. This sequence encodes CSVTQGLGTEAFF.

The CDR3 bases are TGTGCCAGCAGCACACGTCCTCGGGACACCGAGACTTTCTTT. Its translation: CASSTRPRDTETFF. The genes are TRBV7-2 and TRBJ1-1; a possible D gene is TRBD1 (6 bases). The germline gives CDR1 SGHTA, CDR2 FQGNSA. CDR3 length: 14 residues. The V end was cut by 5 bases, the J end by 12 bases, with 22 bases between.

This clonotype was seen only a few times. The chain combines TRBV10-3 with TRBJ2-6; 11 nucleotides agree with TRBD1. There are 18 residues in the CDR3. The germline gives CDR1 ENHRY, CDR2 SYGVKD. V shed 3 bases and J 0 bases; nucleotides not matched to a gene: 4. CDR3 sequence: CAISDGQGAISGANVLTF. In nucleotides, the CDR3 is TGTGCCATCAGTGACGGACAGGGGGCGATCTCTGGGGCCAACGTCCTGACTTTC.

The J gene is TRBJ1-2, the V gene TRBV10-3, with 8 bases fitting TRBD1. The CDR3 extends over 15 amino acids. The V gene's germline CDR1 is ENHRY and CDR2 SYGVKD. V was pared by 6 bases and J by 4 bases, with 10 bases of the junction left unmatched. DNA for the CDR3: TGTGCCATCAGCGAACTGATAACAGGGGGCTATGGCTACACCTTC. This codes for CAISELITGGYGYTF.

The V call is TRBV5-1, the J call TRBJ2-1; D is perhaps TRBD1 or TRBD2 (5 bases each). Germline CDR1 SGHRS, CDR2 YFSETQ. Trimming cost V 4 bases and J 6 bases, with 14 bases left between them. The CDR3 spans 14 residues. The chain's CDR3 is CASSPSGTTNEQFF. The DNA for the CDR3 is TGCGCCAGCAGCCCCTCCGGGACCACCAATGAGCAGTTCTTC.

This clonotype has just one count. The chain combines TRBV12-3 or TRBV12-4 with TRBJ2-1; 7 bases map to TRBD2. The CDR3 has 15 amino acids. V shed 6 bases, J shed 4 bases, and the junction held 9 bases outside the gene matches. The CDR3, as DNA: TGTGCCAGCAGGGGGAGGGGAGGTTTTTACAATGAGCAGTTCTTC. Translated: CASRGRGGFYNEQFF.

This clonotype was counted a few times. This chain uses TRBV7-2 with TRBJ1-5; D is unclear. V lost 2 bases and J 7 bases, leaving 9 bases between the germline ends. Germline lookup yields CDR1 SGHTA and CDR2 FQGNSA. The CDR3 is made up of 13 amino acids. The CDR3 DNA reads TGTGCCAGCAGCTTACTCCCTTGGCAGCCCCAGCATTTT. Translation: CASSLLPWQPQHF.

V gene TRBV29-1 combines with J gene TRBJ2-7, with 7 nucleotides matching TRBD1. Per germline, CDR1 SQVTM and CDR2 ANQGSEA. The V gene end was trimmed by 4 bases and the J gene end by 0 bases; junction bases not matched to a gene: 6. The CDR3 consists of 14 residues. The CDR3 nucleotides read TGCAGCGTTGCGGACAGGCCGCGCTCCTACGAGCAGTACTTC. Residues: CSVADRPRSYEQYF.

The chain has TRBV15 and TRBJ2-3, with D perhaps TRBD1 (6 bases). The CDR3 runs to 17 residues. The V and J ends lost 0 bases and 1 base respectively, with 14 bases between them. Germline V lookup: CDR1 LNHNV, CDR2 YYDKDF (reference sequence). The CDR3 DNA reads as TGTGCCACCAGCAGAGATCAGGCAGGGGATGGCACAGATACGCAGTATTTT. Encoded protein: CATSRDQAGDGTDTQYF.

In its sample, this clonotype was seen a few times. The CDR3 loop is CASRGQGYEQYF. CDR3 coding DNA: TGTGCCAGCAGGGGACAGGGGTACGAGCAGTACTTC. The chain couples TRBV25-1 to TRBJ2-5, with 10 bases aligning to TRBD1. Judging by the DNA end, TRBJ2-7 fits better; the J call may be wrong. CDR1 MGHDK and CDR2 SYGVNS come from the germline V gene. The CDR3 has 12 amino acids.

Only a few counts were recorded for this clonotype. The chain is built from TRBV4-2 and TRBJ2-4; D is possibly TRBD1 (5 bases). With the DNA end fitting TRBJ2-7 better, the J assignment may be wrong. CDR1 and CDR2 from the germline V gene are LGHNA and YNFKEQ. The CDR3 loop spans 15 amino acids. CDR3 region: CASSQEGQGLHEQYF. CDR3 nucleotide sequence: TGTGCCAGCAGCCAAGAAGGTCAGGGCCTACACGAGCAGTACTTC.

The chain carries TRBV5-1 and TRBJ2-7; D tentatively fits TRBD1 or TRBD2 (6 bases each). This CDR3 has 14 residues. Germline CDR1 is SGHRS and CDR2 is YFSETQ. V was trimmed by 4 bases and J by 4 bases, leaving 15 bases between them. The CDR3 region is CASSPHREVYEQYF. The CDR3 nucleotides are TGCGCCAGCAGCCCCCACAGGGAGGTGTACGAGCAGTACTTC.

This chain links TRBV7-9 with TRBJ2-1, with D tentatively TRBD1 or TRBD2 (6 bases each). Trimming stripped 7 bases from V and 14 bases from J, with 15 bases between. Germline CDR1 and CDR2: SEHNR and FQNEAQ (reference sequence). This CDR3 has 11 residues. CDR3: CASTGSGGEFF. CDR3 in DNA: TGTGCCAGCACCGGCTCCGGGGGCGAGTTCTTC.

This clonotype was counted at least ten times. The rearrangement joins TRBV27 to TRBJ2-3; D is ambiguous. Germline CDR1 and CDR2: MNHEY and SMNVEV (reference sequence). Trimming shortened V by 5 bases and J by 2 bases, and 14 bases separated the two germline ends. The CDR3 spans 15 residues. The CDR3 sequence is CASSTAWVLTDTQYF. The CDR3 DNA reads as TGTGCCAGCAGTACGGCATGGGTCCTCACAGATACGCAGTATTTT.

A few counts support this clonotype. The CDR3 DNA reads as TGTGCCAGCAGCTACGGGTGGGAAGGAGAAGAGACCCAGTACTTC. Protein product: CASSYGWEGEETQYF. The chain uses TRBV13 and TRBJ2-5; D gene uncertain. The length of the CDR3 is 15 residues. Trimming stripped 4 bases from V and 3 bases from J, with 15 bases between. CDR1 and CDR2 from the germline V gene are PRHDT and FYEKMQ (reference sequence).

The chain couples TRBV5-1 to TRBJ1-1, with 9 bases identical to TRBD1. The trim removed 4 bases at V and 0 bases at J, leaving 10 bases unmatched. This CDR3 has 17 residues. Germline loops: CDR1 SGHRS, CDR2 YFSETQ. In DNA form, the CDR3 reads TGCGCCAGCAGCGACCGGGACAGGGTGGGTGTGAACACTGAAGCTTTCTTT. Its protein is CASSDRDRVGVNTEAFF.

The chain is built from TRBV4-1 and TRBJ2-3, with a tentative D call TRBD2 (5 bases). This CDR3 comprises 19 residues. Trimming took 2 bases from V and 0 from J, leaving 21 bases between them. Germline CDR1 is MGHRA and CDR2 is YSYEKL. Here the CDR3 DNA reads TGCGCCAGCAGCCAACCGGAAGAGCGGACCGGCCCTAGCACAGATACGCAGTATTTT. This translates into CASSQPEERTGPSTDTQYF.

This clonotype was seen more than once but under ten times. The V gene is TRBV15, the J gene TRBJ2-7, with a tentative D call TRBD2 (6 bases). V lost 5 bases and J 5 bases, leaving 16 bases between the germline ends. CDR1 is LNHNV and CDR2 is YYDKDF in the germline V gene (reference sequence). CDR3 length: 14 residues. The CDR3 DNA reads as TGTGCCACCAGCCACAGGAGGGCGGGTGACGAGCAGTACTTC. Protein product: CATSHRRAGDEQYF.

This clonotype was picked up one time. This rearrangement joins TRBV4-2 to TRBJ1-1, with D perhaps matching TRBD1 (6 bases). The CDR3 consists of 16 residues. Germline lookup yields CDR1 LGHNA and CDR2 YNFKEQ. The V end lost 3 bases, the J end lost 5 bases, and 19 bases lay between the germline ends. The CDR3 DNA reads as TGTGCCAGCAGCCATAGGCGCACAGGGATTAGAACTGAAGCTTTCTTT. Translating gives CASSHRRTGIRTEAFF.

This chain connects TRBV7-2 to TRBJ1-2; the match to TRBD1 covers 7 bases. Unmatched junction bases numbered 10, after V lost 1 base and J lost 5 bases. There are 16 residues in the CDR3. Germline assignment: CDR1 SGHTA and CDR2 FQGNSA. Here the CDR3 reads CASSLGPGGGGYGYTF. DNA of the CDR3: TGTGCCAGCAGCTTAGGACCTGGAGGGGGCGGATATGGCTACACCTTC.

CDR3 protein: CASSLGTASYNEQFF. The DNA for the CDR3 is TGTGCCAGCAGCCTAGGGACAGCCTCCTACAATGAGCAGTTCTTC. The J gene is TRBJ2-1, the V gene TRBV5-5, with TRBD1 identical over 7 bases. The CDR3 has 15 residues. CDR1 and CDR2 from the germline V gene are SGHKS and YYEKEE (reference sequence). V was pared by 4 bases and J by 0 bases, with 4 bases of the junction left unmatched.

The table lists this clonotype with a few counts. For the CDR3, the DNA is TGTGCCAGCATCCGGGGCCTACAAAACAATGAGCAGTTCTTC. Encoded protein: CASIRGLQNNEQFF. This chain connects TRBV12-3 or TRBV12-4 to TRBJ2-1; possibly TRBD1 or TRBD2 for D (5 bases each). CDR3 length: 14 amino acids. Trimming removed 7 bases at V and 5 bases at J, with 15 bases between.

This clonotype turned up a few times. The chain's CDR3 is CASSFNLKGRRDRLAYEQYF. In DNA form, the CDR3 reads TGCGCCAGCAGCTTTAATTTAAAAGGCCGCAGGGACCGCCTGGCCTACGAGCAGTACTTC. This chain links TRBV5-1 with TRBJ2-7, with D perhaps matching TRBD1 or TRBD2 (5 bases each). There are 20 residues in the CDR3. Germline V lookup: CDR1 SGHRS, CDR2 YFSETQ. The V and J ends lost 2 bases and 2 bases respectively, with 29 bases between them.

This chain joins TRBV20-1 and TRBJ2-3; D not resolved. The germline V gene encodes CDR1 DFQATT and CDR2 SNEGSKA (reference sequence). CDR3 size: 17 residues. Trimming removed 1 base at V and 2 bases at J, with 19 bases between. Written as DNA, the CDR3 is TGCAGTGCTAGAGGCGGTGGGCTAGGCGAGGCCACAGATACGCAGTATTTT. It translates to CSARGGGLGEATDTQYF.